Below are 21 T cell receptor beta chains sequenced from a single sample in a study of OX40 agonist ivuxolimab in advanced cancers. The receptor library was made with the immunoSEQ multiplex PCR assay. The source is immuneACCESS, and TCRdb retained only in-frame sequences with V and J called. Part of the clones is not carried over; for the studies checked, unresolved V genes explain less than half of this, and the remainder is unexplained. The sample records more than 50,000 clones, around 87% of which are singletons. Together, the top ten hold 5.2% of the sample. The sequences come from CD4+ or CD8+ T cells sorted from blood, collected in a trial of the OX40 agonist ivuxolimab. These TCRs come from an adult with an advanced solid tumor such as melanoma, head and neck, liver or kidney cancer.

The chain combines TRBV19 with TRBJ2-1; 8 nucleotides match TRBD2. CDR1 is LNHDA, CDR2 SQIVND, per germline (reference sequence). The CDR3 runs to 14 residues. V lost 5 bases to trimming and J lost 7 bases; unmatched junction nucleotides: 7. The CDR3 sequence is CASSRTSFVNEQFF. In nucleotides, the CDR3 is TGTGCCAGTAGTCGGACTAGCTTTGTTAATGAGCAGTTCTTC.

This chain uses TRBV28 with TRBJ2-1, with TRBD2 matching 8 bases. Germline V gene sequence: CDR1 MDHEN, CDR2 SYDVKM. Trimming took 5 bases from V and 0 from J; bases not matched to a gene: 6. CDR3 length: 16 residues. CDR3 in DNA: TGTGCCAGCAGTCCTAGGACTAGCAGCTCCTACAATGAGCAGTTCTTC. This translates into CASSPRTSSSYNEQFF.

The chain couples TRBV5-6 to TRBJ1-2; 9 positions agree with TRBD1. The CDR3 covers 13 residues. V shed 7 bases and J 7 bases; nucleotides not matched to a gene: 8. Germline lookup yields CDR1 SGHDT and CDR2 YYEEEE. The CDR3 nucleotides read TGTGCCAGCGGAAACAGGGGGCCCCTTGGCTACACCTTC. Its protein product is CASGNRGPLGYTF. Full variable domain (outside the CDR3, taken from reference TRBV5-6 and TRBJ1-2): DAGVTQSPTHLIKTRGQQVTLRCSPKSGHDTVSWYQQALGQGPQFIFQYYEEEERQRGNFPDRFSGHQFPNYSSELNVNALLLGDSALYLCASGNRGPLGYTFGSGTRLTVV.

This clone was observed once. This chain connects TRBV6-5 to TRBJ2-7, with 8 bases matching TRBD2. In germline, CDR1 is MNHEY, CDR2 SVGAGI. The V segment lost 10 bases and the J segment 4 bases; nucleotides outside the gene matches: 12. The CDR3 contains 14 residues. This CDR3 is CATGPDSGKYEQYF. CDR3 bases: TGTGCCACAGGTCCTGATAGCGGGAAGTACGAGCAGTACTTC.

The CDR3 loop reads CASTGWDEQFF. DNA of the CDR3: TGTGCCAGCACCGGGTGGGATGAGCAGTTCTTC. The J gene is TRBJ2-1, the V gene TRBV2; unclear D gene. Trimming shortened V by 7 bases and J by 8 bases, and 9 bases separated the two germline ends. CDR1 is SNHLY and CDR2 is FYNNEI in the germline V gene. The CDR3 contains 11 residues.

The chain combines TRBV29-1 with TRBJ1-2; 11 nucleotides agree with TRBD1. This CDR3 is built from 15 residues. With V trimmed by 6 bases and J by 1 base, 7 bases remained unmatched. Looked up from germline, CDR1 is SQVTM and CDR2 is ANQGSEA. The DNA of the CDR3 is TGCAGCGTGGACCGGGACAGGGGGTATAACTATGGCTACACCTTC. It specifies CSVDRDRGYNYGYTF.

V is TRBV28 and J is TRBJ2-7; no clear D gene. This CDR3 has 13 amino acids. Trimming took off 5 bases at V and 2 bases at J, with 10 bases between the two ends. Germline CDR1 reads MDHEN; CDR2 reads SYDVKM. The CDR3 reads CASSPSVTYEQYF. CDR3 nucleotides: TGTGCCAGCAGTCCAAGCGTTACCTACGAGCAGTACTTC.

The chain has TRBV5-1 and TRBJ1-5; D remains ambiguous. V lost 4 bases, J lost 9 bases, and 17 bases lay in between. Per germline, CDR1 SGHRS and CDR2 YFSETQ. CDR3 length: 14 amino acids. CDR3 nucleotides: TGCGCCAGCAGCCAGGAGGGTGGAATCTCGCCCCAGCATTTT. Amino acids: CASSQEGGISPQHF.

The rearrangement links TRBV5-4 to TRBJ2-7; D may match TRBD1 or TRBD2 (6 bases each). V lost 4 bases and J 7 bases, leaving 15 bases between the germline ends. Per germline, CDR1 SGHNT and CDR2 YYREEE (reference sequence). The CDR3 has 13 amino acids. CDR3 in amino acids: CASSPGAGGEQYF. As DNA, the CDR3 is TGTGCCAGCAGCCCAGGGGCCGGGGGAGAGCAGTACTTC.

The V call is TRBV5-6, the J call TRBJ2-5, with D possibly being TRBD2 (5 bases). The CDR3 is made up of 13 amino acids. CDR1 is SGHDT, CDR2 YYEEEE, per germline. The V gene lost 4 bases and the J gene lost 1 base, with 8 bases spanning the gap. CDR3 nucleotide sequence: TGTGCCAGCAGCCTAGCCCTCCAAGAGACCCAGTACTTC. This translates into CASSLALQETQYF.

The CDR3 DNA is TGTGCCAGCAGTGACCCATGGGGCTACACCTTC. This gives the protein CASSDPWGYTF. The chain uses TRBV6-1 and TRBJ1-2; D is unresolved. Trimming stripped 3 bases from V and 8 bases from J, with 7 bases between. The CDR3 is 11 amino acids. Germline V gene sequence: CDR1 MNHNS, CDR2 SASEGT.

The chain carries TRBV14 and TRBJ2-7; D is possibly TRBD1 (6 bases). From germline, CDR1 is SGHDN and CDR2 FVKESK. V dropped 4 bases and J dropped 6 bases, with 7 bases sitting between them. The CDR3 has 11 amino acids. The CDR3 sequence is CASSRTVEQYF. The CDR3 DNA is TGTGCCAGCAGCCGGACAGTCGAGCAGTACTTC.

Turning to this clone: Additional DNA sequences in this sample encode the identical CDR3. This rearrangement joins TRBV5-4 to TRBJ1-1, with unresolved D. This CDR3 has 15 residues. Germline V gives CDR1 SGHNT, CDR2 YYREEE (reference sequence). V was clipped by 0 bases and J by 2 bases, with 11 bases between them. CDR3 DNA sequence: TGTGCCAGCAGCTTGGCGGGGAGTGGAAACACTGAAGCTTTCTTT. Amino acids: CASSLAGSGNTEAFF.

This sequence joins TRBV5-3 and TRBJ2-2; D is possibly TRBD2 (5 bases). TRBV5-3 is an ORF for which the function is uncertain. There are 18 residues in the CDR3. Trimming removed 4 bases at V and 4 bases at J, with 23 bases between. As DNA, the CDR3 is TGTGCCAGAAGCCAACTCCCCATAGAGGGCACGGGCACCGGGGAGCTGTTTTTT. Amino acid sequence: CARSQLPIEGTGTGELFF.

The chain employs TRBV10-1 and TRBJ2-2, with 7 bases that match TRBD1. The CDR3 has 13 residues. Trimming took 6 bases from V and 3 from J; bases not matched to a gene: 1. Germline V gene lookup returns CDR1 WNHNN and CDR2 SYGVQD (reference sequence). CDR3 nucleotide sequence: TGCGCCAGCAGACAGGGGTACACCGGGGAGCTGTTTTTT. Protein: CASRQGYTGELFF.

The V and J genes are TRBV7-9 and TRBJ1-1; no clear D gene. Germline-derived CDR1 and CDR2 are SEHNR and FQNEAQ (reference sequence). With 2 bases removed from V and 0 bases from J, the gap between germline ends came to 7 bases. This CDR3 is 14 amino acids long. CDR3 in DNA: TGTGCCAGCAGCTTATCCCGATTGAACACTGAAGCTTTCTTT. This translates into CASSLSRLNTEAFF.

V and J are TRBV28 and TRBJ2-1, with D perhaps TRBD2 (6 bases). The CDR3 has 14 residues. Germline CDR1 and CDR2: MDHEN and SYDVKM. V lost 7 bases and J lost 4, with 14 bases in between. CDR3: CASNPGLMYNEQFF. CDR3 bases: TGTGCCAGCAACCCGGGACTTATGTACAATGAGCAGTTCTTC. Full variable domain (remainder filled in from reference TRBV28 and TRBJ2-1): DVKVTQSSRYLVKRTGEKVFLECVQDMDHENMFWYRQDPGLGLRLIYFSYDVKMKEKGDIPEGYSVSREKKERFSLILESASTNQTSMYLCASNPGLMYNEQFFGPGTRLTVL.

The chain joins TRBV5-1 to TRBJ2-1; tentative D call: TRBD2 (6 bases). The CDR3 extends over 16 amino acids. Looked up from germline, CDR1 is SGHRS and CDR2 is YFSETQ. The V gene lost 6 bases and the J gene lost 0 bases, with 16 bases spanning the gap. This CDR3 is CASTLQTRASYNEQFF. CDR3 in DNA: TGCGCCAGCACCCTCCAGACTAGAGCCTCCTACAATGAGCAGTTCTTC.

CDR3 DNA: TGTGCCAGCAGCTTGGACCAGGGGACCTACGAGCAGTACTTC. It codes for CASSLDQGTYEQYF. This sequence joins TRBV5-4 and TRBJ2-7, with TRBD1 as a possible D gene (6 bases). V was cut by 0 bases and J by 2 bases, with 9 bases left in between. The CDR3 sequence is 14 residues long. Germline loops: CDR1 SGHNT, CDR2 YYREEE (reference sequence). The variable domain in full, completed from reference TRBV5-4 and TRBJ2-7, reads ETGVTQSPTHLIKTRGQQVTLRCSSQSGHNTVSWYQQALGQGPQFIFQYYREEENGRGNFPPRFSGLQFPNYSSELNVNALELDDSALYLCASSLDQGTYEQYFGPGTRLTVT.

This chain connects TRBV5-5 to TRBJ2-2; D might be TRBD1 (5 bases). The CDR3 is 16 amino acids. The V gene lost 0 bases and the J gene lost 6 bases, with 15 bases spanning the gap. CDR1 SGHKS and CDR2 YYEKEE come from the germline V gene (reference sequence). Written as DNA, the CDR3 is TGTGCCAGCAGCTTGGGACAGCCGATTAACGCCGGGGAGCTGTTTTTT. Amino acids: CASSLGQPINAGELFF.

The gene calls are TRBV2 and TRBJ1-4, with D uncertain. V was shortened by 3 bases and J by 8 bases, with 7 bases between the two germline ends. The germline gives CDR1 SNHLY, CDR2 FYNNEI. This CDR3 spans 12 amino acids. CDR3 loop: CASSDAGEKLFF. The CDR3 DNA sequence: TGTGCCAGCAGTGATGCCGGGGAAAAACTGTTTTTT.